This is a list of T cell receptor beta chains from one sample in a study of blood T cells in healthy people across ages. TCRdb itself ran the 5' RACE reads through MiXCR, one entry per CDR3 protein. The repertoire holds 800,000 to 950,000 distinct CDR3 sequences, with roughly 43% as singletons. The sample taken for sequencing was blood. All receptors derive from a man younger than 45 in good health. CDR3s include the opening cysteine and the closing phenylalanine or tryptophan. The D gene is left open where the match is weak. Expanded clones get a size class; other rows say once, few or many, or leave the size out.

TRBV12-3/TRBV12-4,TRBJ1-4,NA,NA,CASSLAGTGNEKLFF,TGTGCCAGCAGTTTAGCCGGGACCGGTAATGAAAAACTGTTTTTT
TRBV10-3,TRBJ2-1,TRBD2,few,CAISESFQADRSGNNEQFF,TGTGCCATCAGTGAGTCGTTCCAGGCTGACCGGAGCGGGAACAATGAGCAGTTCTTC
TRBV9,TRBJ1-1,NA,NA,CASSAQIQNVPFF,TGTGCCAGCAGCGCACAGATCCAGAATGTGCCTTTCTTT
TRBV18,TRBJ1-1,TRBD1,NA,CAGTGIGTEAFF,TGTGCCGGGACAGGAATCGGGACTGAAGCTTTCTTT
TRBV10-3,TRBJ2-7,NA,NA,CATRDGEGTYEQYF,TGTGCCACCAGGGACGGCGAAGGGACCTACGAGCAGTACTTC
TRBV6-1,TRBJ1-1,NA,few,CASSEFGDTEAFF,TGTGCCAGCAGTGAATTCGGGGACACTGAAGCTTTCTTT
TRBV9,TRBJ1-2,NA,NA,CASSVWEGYGYTF,TGTGCCAGCAGCGTATGGGAGGGCTATGGCTACACCTTC
TRBV4-1,TRBJ2-5,NA,NA,CASSQGRVSGQETQYF,TGCGCCAGCAGCCAAGGGCGGGTTAGCGGCCAAGAGACCCAGTACTTC
TRBV6-5,TRBJ1-1,NA,NA,CASSPGVANTEAFF,TGTGCCAGCAGCCCAGGGGTGGCGAACACTGAAGCTTTCTTT
TRBV12-3/TRBV12-4,TRBJ2-2,TRBD1,NA,CASSSGTVKTGELFF,TGTGCCAGCAGCTCTGGGACAGTGAAAACCGGGGAGCTGTTTTTT
TRBV12-3/TRBV12-4,TRBJ2-1,NA,few,CASSFRAGASDEQFF,TGTGCCAGCAGTTTCAGGGCAGGGGCTAGTGATGAGCAGTTCTTC
TRBV18,TRBJ1-2,NA,NA,CASSPFGRGNGYGYTF,TGTGCCAGCTCACCATTCGGGAGAGGGAATGGGTATGGCTACACCTTC
TRBV20-1,TRBJ1-5,TRBD1,NA,CSVSLQGVGNQPQHF,TGCAGTGTGAGTTTACAGGGGGTTGGCAATCAGCCCCAGCATTTT
TRBV7-9,TRBJ2-3,NA,NA,CASSSVSPSTDTQYF,TGTGCCAGCAGCTCCGTGAGCCCTAGCACAGATACGCAGTATTTT
TRBV7-9,TRBJ1-1,NA,NA,CASSVPRVGTEAFF,TGTGCCAGCAGCGTCCCCAGGGTGGGGACTGAAGCTTTCTTT
TRBV5-1,TRBJ2-7,TRBD1,few,CASSWRQGSDEQYF,TGCGCCAGCAGCTGGAGACAGGGGTCAGACGAGCAGTACTTC
TRBV3-1,TRBJ1-5,NA,NA,CASSLATATPNQPQHF,TGTGCCAGCAGCCTAGCCACAGCCACCCCGAATCAGCCCCAGCATTTT
TRBV7-9,TRBJ2-7,NA,NA,CASSLALLQGTRYF,TGTGCCAGCAGCTTAGCGCTACTCCAGGGGACCCGGTACTTC
TRBV6-6,TRBJ2-7,NA,NA,CASNGGLSYNEQYF,TGTGCCAGCAACGGGGGGCTGTCGTACAATGAGCAGTACTTC
TRBV20-1,TRBJ1-1,NA,NA,CSATIRRSGEAFF,TGCAGTGCCACGATACGCCGGAGCGGTGAAGCTTTCTTT
TRBV9,TRBJ1-2,NA,NA,CASSVGSGGYTF,TGTGCCAGCAGCGTAGGGTCTGGGGGCTACACCTTC
TRBV4-3,TRBJ1-6,NA,NA,CASSQDHPTSPLHF,TGCGCCAGCAGCCAAGATCACCCAACTTCACCCCTCCACTTT
TRBV9,TRBJ2-7,NA,few,CASSVDGTVYEQYF,TGTGCCAGCAGCGTAGACGGGACGGTCTACGAGCAGTACTTC
TRBV29-1,TRBJ2-3,TRBD2,few,CSVARTSGGSNTDTQYF,TGCAGCGTTGCTAGGACTAGCGGGGGGTCAAACACAGATACGCAGTATTTT
TRBV27,TRBJ2-7,NA,NA,CASSLSIRGGVISYNEQYF,TGTGCCAGCAGTTTATCGATCAGGGGAGGGGTTATTTCCTACAATGAGCAGTACTTC
TRBV7-6,TRBJ1-2,NA,NA,CASSLTGLYGYTF,TGTGCCAGCAGCTTAACAGGGCTCTATGGCTACACCTTC
TRBV7-3,TRBJ2-7,NA,NA,CASSPSVNSYEQYF,TGTGCCAGCAGCCCCTCAGTAAATTCCTACGAGCAGTACTTC
TRBV4-3,TRBJ2-1,TRBD2,few,CASSRAGGDNEQFF,TGCGCCAGCAGCCGAGCGGGGGGAGACAATGAGCAGTTCTTC
TRBV9,TRBJ2-1,NA,NA,CASSVVKRLNNEQFF,TGTGCCAGCAGCGTAGTTAAGCGGCTTAACAATGAGCAGTTCTTC
TRBV4-3,TRBJ2-7,NA,few,CASSQVGGSTYEQYF,TGCGCCAGCAGCCAAGTGGGGGGTTCAACCTACGAGCAGTACTTC
TRBV20-1,TRBJ1-1,TRBD1,NA,CSANEGGVSEAFF,TGCAGTGCTAATGAAGGGGGCGTATCTGAAGCTTTCTTT
TRBV28,TRBJ2-7,NA,NA,CASSSPPGSYEQYF,TGTGCCAGCAGTTCCCCTCCGGGGAGCTACGAGCAGTACTTC
TRBV6-2/TRBV6-3,TRBJ2-7,NA,NA,CASSRRGLRYEQYF,TGTGCCAGCAGTCGTCGTGGGCTACGCTACGAGCAGTACTTC
TRBV3-1,TRBJ2-2,NA,once,CASSPPSGDTNTGELFF,TGTGCCAGCAGCCCGCCCAGCGGGGACACGAACACCGGGGAGCTGTTTTTT
TRBV20-1,TRBJ2-5,NA,few,CSASLGDDRETQYF,TGCAGTGCTAGTCTCGGGGACGATAGGGAGACCCAGTACTTC
TRBV29-1,TRBJ2-1,NA,NA,CSVEDPQGTLSYNEQFF,TGCAGCGTTGAAGATCCCCAGGGCACACTCTCCTACAATGAGCAGTTCTTC
TRBV20-1,TRBJ2-7,NA,few,CSARGQLSYEQYF,TGCAGTGCTAGAGGGCAGCTCTCCTACGAGCAGTACTTC
TRBV4-3,TRBJ2-7,NA,NA,CASSQDPQGTSYEQYF,TGCGCCAGCAGCCAAGATCCCCAGGGGACCTCCTACGAGCAGTACTTC
TRBV28,TRBJ2-1,TRBD1,NA,CASSSPDRANEQFF,TGTGCCAGCAGTTCCCCCGACAGGGCGAATGAGCAGTTCTTC
TRBV3-1,TRBJ1-1,NA,NA,CASSQGNSPGQATEAFF,TGTGCCAGCAGCCAAGGTAACTCTCCAGGGCAGGCCACTGAAGCTTTCTTT
TRBV6-5,TRBJ2-6,NA,few,CASFQSSGANVLTF,TGTGCCAGTTTTCAAAGCTCTGGGGCCAACGTCCTGACTTTC
TRBV7-6,TRBJ2-3,NA,NA,CASSLEPKATQYF,TGTGCCAGCAGCTTAGAGCCTAAGGCCACGCAGTATTTT
TRBV5-1,TRBJ2-5,TRBD1,NA,CASSGGQGPNEQYF,TGCGCCAGCAGTGGGGGACAGGGTCCCAATGAGCAGTACTTC
TRBV6-5,TRBJ2-3,NA,NA,CASSYSFFTDTQYF,TGTGCCAGCAGTTACTCGTTCTTCACAGATACGCAGTATTTT
TRBV28,TRBJ2-3,NA,few,CASSLLAITSTDTQYF,TGTGCCAGCAGTCTTCTAGCGATAACTAGCACAGATACGCAGTATTTT
TRBV20-1,TRBJ2-1,TRBD2,NA,CSAKTSGGRYNEQFF,TGCAGTGCTAAGACTAGCGGGGGGAGGTACAATGAGCAGTTCTTC
TRBV6-5,TRBJ2-7,TRBD2,NA,CASSSLPQVGLAGDNYEQYF,TGTGCCAGCAGTTCCCTCCCCCAGGTGGGACTAGCGGGTGATAACTACGAGCAGTACTTC
TRBV4-1,TRBJ2-2,NA,few,CASSQDMARAGELFF,TGCGCCAGCAGCCAAGATATGGCCAGGGCCGGGGAGCTGTTTTTT
TRBV20-1,TRBJ1-2,NA,few,CSAPRLGQGLNGYTF,TGCAGTGCTCCTAGACTGGGACAAGGGTTGAATGGCTACACCTTC
TRBV5-1,TRBJ2-7,NA,many,CASSEGGADYEQYF,TGCGCCAGCAGCGAGGGCGGCGCCGACTACGAGCAGTACTTC
TRBV20-1,TRBJ2-1,TRBD2,NA,CSARLTKLAGGKYNEQFF,TGCAGTGCTAGACTAACGAAACTAGCGGGGGGTAAATACAATGAGCAGTTCTTC
TRBV5-1,TRBJ2-5,TRBD1,once,CASNPGGLETQYF,TGCGCCAGCAACCCAGGGGGCTTGGAGACCCAGTACTTC
TRBV7-2,TRBJ2-4,NA,many,CASSSGLAKNIQYF,TGTGCCAGCAGTTCCGGACTAGCCAAAAACATTCAGTACTTC
TRBV6-5,TRBJ2-3,TRBD1,few,CASSYLGQGSGDTQYF,TGTGCCAGCAGTTACCTGGGACAGGGGAGCGGAGATACGCAGTATTTT
TRBV10-3,TRBJ1-6,TRBD1,few,CAIRRQGASNSPLHF,TGTGCCATCAGGCGACAGGGGGCTAGCAATTCACCCCTCCACTTT
TRBV7-9,TRBJ2-7,NA,NA,CASSLFPSVGEQYF,TGTGCCAGCAGCTTATTCCCGTCCGTAGGCGAGCAGTACTTC